Ten or more counts support the clone carrying this T cell receptor beta chain. Its antigen is unknown. The data stem from a study of early T cells in non-severe SARS-CoV-2 infection. Study-level points and caveats: Private and CD4 specificities were missed by VDJdb matching, skewed to anti-spike CD8.

cDNA molecules, individually, were tagged with unique molecular identifiers. TCRdb re-called the 5' RACE reads with MiXCR, one entry per CDR3 protein. The sample gives about 46,000 distinct CDR3 sequences, roughly 5.4% of which show up once; 4.5% to 5.5% is in the top ten. Trimming removed 6 bases at V and 0 bases at J, with 12 bases between. The CDR3 runs 15 residues. Germline-derived CDR1 and CDR2 are SEHNR and FQNEAQ (reference sequence). This sequence joins TRBV7-9 and TRBJ1-3; D gene uncertain. The sequence was obtained from an adult who was a healthcare worker with PCR-confirmed SARS-CoV-2 infection or an uninfected control (not recorded which). The material sequenced was whole blood, taken at baseline. The CDR3 DNA follows: TGTGCCAGCAGTCGTACAGCGCTCTCTGGAAACACCATATATTTT. The encoded protein is CASSRTALSGNTIYF.